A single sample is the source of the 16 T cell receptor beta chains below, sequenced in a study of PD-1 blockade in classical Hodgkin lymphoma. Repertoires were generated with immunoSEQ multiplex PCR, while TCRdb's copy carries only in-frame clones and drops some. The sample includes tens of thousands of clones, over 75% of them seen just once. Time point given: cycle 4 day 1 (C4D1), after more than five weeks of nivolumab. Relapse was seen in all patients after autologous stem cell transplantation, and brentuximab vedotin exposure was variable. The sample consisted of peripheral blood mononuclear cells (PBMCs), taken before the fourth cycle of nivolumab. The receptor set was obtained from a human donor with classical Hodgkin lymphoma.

CDR3 protein: CASSFRTSGETQYF. In nucleotides, the CDR3 is TGTGCCAGCAGCTTTCGAACTAGCGGAGAGACCCAGTACTTC. The genes are TRBV7-9 and TRBJ2-5, with TRBD2 matching over 8 bases. V dropped 3 bases and J dropped 4; count of bases not matched to a gene: 4. Germline loops: CDR1 SEHNR, CDR2 FQNEAQ (reference sequence). CDR3 length equals 14 residues.

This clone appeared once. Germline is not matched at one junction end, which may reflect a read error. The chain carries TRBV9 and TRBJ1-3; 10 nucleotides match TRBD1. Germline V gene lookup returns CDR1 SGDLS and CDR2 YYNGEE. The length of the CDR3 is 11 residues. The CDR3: CASSGVTGGHF. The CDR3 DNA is TGTGCCAGCAGCGGGGTGACAGGGGGCCACTTT. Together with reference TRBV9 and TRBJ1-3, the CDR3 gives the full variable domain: DSGVTQTPKHLITATGQRVTLRCSPRSGDLSVYWYQQSLDQGLQFLIQYYNGEERAKGNILERFSAQQFPDLHSELNLSSLELGDSALYFCASSGVTGGHFGEGSWLTVV.

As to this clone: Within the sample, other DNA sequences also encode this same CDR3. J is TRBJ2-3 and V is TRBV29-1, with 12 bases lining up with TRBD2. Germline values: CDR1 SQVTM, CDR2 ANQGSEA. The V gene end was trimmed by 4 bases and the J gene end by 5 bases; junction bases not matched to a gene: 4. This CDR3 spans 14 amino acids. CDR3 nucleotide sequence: TGCAGCGTTGCCCCGGGACTAGCGGGAGATACGCAGTATTTT. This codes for CSVAPGLAGDTQYF.

The CDR3 DNA reads TGTGCCAGCAGCGCCATCAGACAGGGCAGCTATGGCTACACCTTC. Translating it yields CASSAIRQGSYGYTF. The chain carries TRBV9 and TRBJ1-2, with 7 nucleotides matching TRBD1. The V segment lost 3 bases and the J segment 4 bases; nucleotides outside the gene matches: 9. The CDR3 contains 15 residues. The germline gives CDR1 SGDLS, CDR2 YYNGEE.

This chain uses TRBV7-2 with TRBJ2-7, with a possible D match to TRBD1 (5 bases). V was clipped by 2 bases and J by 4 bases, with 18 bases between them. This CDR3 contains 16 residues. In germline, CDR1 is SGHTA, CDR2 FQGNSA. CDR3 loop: CASSLNLGPGYYEQYF. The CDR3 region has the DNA TGTGCCAGCAGCTTAAATTTGGGGCCCGGATATTACGAGCAGTACTTC.

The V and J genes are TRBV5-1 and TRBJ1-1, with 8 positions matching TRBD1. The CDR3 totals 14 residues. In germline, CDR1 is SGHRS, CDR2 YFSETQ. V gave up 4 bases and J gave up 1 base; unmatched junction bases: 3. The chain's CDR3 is CASSPGTGNTEAFF. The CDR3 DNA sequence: TGCGCCAGCAGCCCGGGGACAGGGAACACTGAAGCTTTCTTT.

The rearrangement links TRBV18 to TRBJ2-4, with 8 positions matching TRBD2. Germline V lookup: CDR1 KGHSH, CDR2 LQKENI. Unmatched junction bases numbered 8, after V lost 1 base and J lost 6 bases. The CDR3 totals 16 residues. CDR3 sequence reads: CASSPLRGGLGNIQYF. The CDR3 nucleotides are TGTGCCAGCTCACCACTACGGGGGGGCCTTGGAAACATTCAGTACTTC.

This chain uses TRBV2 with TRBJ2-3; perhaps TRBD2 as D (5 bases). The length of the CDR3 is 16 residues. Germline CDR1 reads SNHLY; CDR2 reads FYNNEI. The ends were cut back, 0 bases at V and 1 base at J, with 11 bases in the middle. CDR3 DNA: TGTGCCAGCAGTGAAGCGGGCCGGGGTGGCACAGATACGCAGTATTTT. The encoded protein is CASSEAGRGGTDTQYF.

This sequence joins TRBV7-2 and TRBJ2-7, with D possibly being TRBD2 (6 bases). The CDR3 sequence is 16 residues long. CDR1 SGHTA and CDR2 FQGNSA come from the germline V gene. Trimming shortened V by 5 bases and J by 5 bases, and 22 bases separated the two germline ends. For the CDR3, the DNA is TGTGCCAGCAGCCTATGGGGAGGATCGGGGGATAACGAGCAGTACTTC. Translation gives CASSLWGGSGDNEQYF.

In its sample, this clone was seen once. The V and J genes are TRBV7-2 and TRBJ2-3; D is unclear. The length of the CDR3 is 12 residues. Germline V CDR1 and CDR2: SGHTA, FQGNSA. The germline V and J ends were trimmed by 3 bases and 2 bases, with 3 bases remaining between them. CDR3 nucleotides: TGTGCCAGCAGCTTCGCCACAGATACGCAGTATTTT. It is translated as CASSFATDTQYF. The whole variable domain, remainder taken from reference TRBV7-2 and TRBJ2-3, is GAGVSQSPSNKVTEKGKDVELRCDPISGHTALYWYRQSLGQGLEFLIYFQGNSAPDKSGLPSDRFSAERTGGSVSTLTIQRTQQEDSAVYLCASSFATDTQYFGPGTRLTVL.

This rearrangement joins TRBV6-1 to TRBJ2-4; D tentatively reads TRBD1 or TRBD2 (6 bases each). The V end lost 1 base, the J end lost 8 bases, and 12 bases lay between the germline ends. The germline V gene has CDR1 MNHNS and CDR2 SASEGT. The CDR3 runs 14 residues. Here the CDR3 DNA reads TGTGCCAGCAGTGAAGGGGGGGCTGTATACATTCAGTACTTC. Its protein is CASSEGGAVYIQYF.

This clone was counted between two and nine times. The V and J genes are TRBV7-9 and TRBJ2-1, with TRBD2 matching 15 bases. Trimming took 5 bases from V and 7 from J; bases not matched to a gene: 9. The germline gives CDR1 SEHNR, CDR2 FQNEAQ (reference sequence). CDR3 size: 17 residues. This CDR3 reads CASSDPGTSGRRNEQFF. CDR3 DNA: TGTGCCAGCAGCGACCCTGGGACTAGCGGGAGGCGGAATGAGCAGTTCTTC. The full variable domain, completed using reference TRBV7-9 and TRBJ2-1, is DTGVSQNPRHKITKRGQNVTFRCDPISEHNRLYWYRQTLGQGPEFLTYFQNEAQLEKSRLLSDRFSAERPKGSFSTLEIQRTEQGDSAMYLCASSDPGTSGRRNEQFFGPGTRLTVL.

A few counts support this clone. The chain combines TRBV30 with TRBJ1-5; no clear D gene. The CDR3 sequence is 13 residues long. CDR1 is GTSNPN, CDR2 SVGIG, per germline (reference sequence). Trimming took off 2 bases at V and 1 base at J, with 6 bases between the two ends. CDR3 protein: CAWSLDSNQPQHF. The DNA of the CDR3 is TGTGCCTGGAGTCTGGACAGCAATCAGCCCCAGCATTTT.

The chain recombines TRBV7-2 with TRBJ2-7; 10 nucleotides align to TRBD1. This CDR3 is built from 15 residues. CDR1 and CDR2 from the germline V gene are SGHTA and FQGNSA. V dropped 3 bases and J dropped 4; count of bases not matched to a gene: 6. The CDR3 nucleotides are TGTGCCAGCAGCTTCCGGGACAGGGGATGGTACGAGCAGTACTTC. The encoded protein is CASSFRDRGWYEQYF.

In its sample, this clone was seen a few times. The CDR3 DNA follows: TGCGCCAGCAGCCAAGTCCTACTAGCGGGATACAATGAGCAGTTCTTC. Residues: CASSQVLLAGYNEQFF. The chain employs TRBV4-3 and TRBJ2-1, with 10 bases aligning to TRBD2. Trimming took 1 base from V and 4 from J; bases not matched to a gene: 4. Germline values: CDR1 LGHNA, CDR2 YSLEER. The length of the CDR3 is 16 residues.

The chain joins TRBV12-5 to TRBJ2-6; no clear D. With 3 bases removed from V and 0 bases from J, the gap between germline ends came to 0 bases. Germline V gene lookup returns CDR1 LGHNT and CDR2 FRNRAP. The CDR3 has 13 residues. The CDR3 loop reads CASGFSGANVLTF. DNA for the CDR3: TGTGCTAGTGGTTTCTCTGGGGCCAACGTCCTGACTTTC.